These T cell receptor beta chains were read from a single sample in a study of vaccination and CD4 T cells after COVID-19. These receptors have no identified antigens. TCRdb fed the PCR reads into MiXCR, producing one record per CDR3 protein. The profile shows 9,500 to 10,000 distinct CDR3 sequences, more than 30% of them singletons. What was sequenced was CD4+ T cells from blood, cultured in vitro. All receptors derive from a human donor in good health. Both conserved end residues are part of each CDR3. A D gene is named only where the DNA matches it firmly.

V gene: TRBV10-3; D gene: -; CDR3 protein: CAISGEGGGEAFF
V gene: TRBV4-1; D gene: TRBD1; CDR3 protein: CASSQEQGARGYTF
V gene: TRBV19; D gene: -; CDR3 protein: CASSTPPQGIRRSDTQYF
V gene: TRBV12-3/TRBV12-4; D gene: -; CDR3 protein: CASSWKLSYGYTF
V gene: TRBV7-9; D gene: TRBD1; CDR3 protein: CASKGTVSIEQYF
V gene: TRBV27; D gene: TRBD1; CDR3 protein: CASSWYGTGQETQYF
V gene: TRBV20-1; D gene: TRBD1; CDR3 protein: CSARGLGQVSLGYTEAFF
V gene: TRBV6-1; D gene: -; CDR3 protein: CASRSGHPYEQYF
V gene: TRBV7-3; D gene: -; CDR3 protein: CASSLARGIQETQYF
V gene: TRBV20-1; D gene: -; CDR3 protein: CSASLSGAEAFF
V gene: TRBV5-1; D gene: -; CDR3 protein: CASSLLTQDYGYTF
V gene: TRBV20-1; D gene: -; CDR3 protein: CSARDGGQPQHF